Ten or more counts support the clone carrying this T cell receptor (beta chain). Its antigen is unidentified. CDR1 is MNHNS, CDR2 SASEGT, per germline. Unmatched junction bases numbered 14, after V lost 4 bases and J lost 0 bases. This CDR3 comprises 19 residues. This sample was taken from a study of regulatory T cells in long-lasting Graves disease. Arm-PCR of CDR3 regions and iRepertoire HTBI primers were the basis on which TCR beta libraries were built. One entry per CDR3 protein, called by TCRdb with MiXCR from the multiplex PCR reads. The sample lists some 500,000 distinct CDR3 sequences; about 16% were seen once. The time point here: newly diagnosed GD, antithyroid drugs for less than 3 months. Scientists built the TCR library using RNA that was extracted from PBMCs. American Thyroid Association guidelines served as the basis for diagnosing Graves' disease. Findings of the study overall: Lower TCR diversity was seen in persistent Graves' patients than in newly diagnosed ones.

A further study also used this sample, focusing on T cells in Graves' hyperthyroidism and ophthalmopathy. Per that paper: With a duration under 2 months, the hyperthyroidism was newly diagnosed in patients aged 18 to 65. For the diagnoses, clinical symptoms, serum thyroxine and TRAb, thyroid ultrasound and orbital computed tomography were used.

This chain connects TRBV6-1 to TRBJ1-5; 8 positions agree with TRBD1. This TCR was recovered from a middle-aged woman with Graves disease. The source material was peripheral blood mononuclear cells (PBMCs), sampled at new diagnosis, from a patient treated with antithyroid drugs. The DNA for the CDR3 is TGTGCCAGCAGTGGGCAGCCCTGGACAGGGCCATATAGCAATCAGCCCCAGCATTTT. Protein: CASSGQPWTGPYSNQPQHF.